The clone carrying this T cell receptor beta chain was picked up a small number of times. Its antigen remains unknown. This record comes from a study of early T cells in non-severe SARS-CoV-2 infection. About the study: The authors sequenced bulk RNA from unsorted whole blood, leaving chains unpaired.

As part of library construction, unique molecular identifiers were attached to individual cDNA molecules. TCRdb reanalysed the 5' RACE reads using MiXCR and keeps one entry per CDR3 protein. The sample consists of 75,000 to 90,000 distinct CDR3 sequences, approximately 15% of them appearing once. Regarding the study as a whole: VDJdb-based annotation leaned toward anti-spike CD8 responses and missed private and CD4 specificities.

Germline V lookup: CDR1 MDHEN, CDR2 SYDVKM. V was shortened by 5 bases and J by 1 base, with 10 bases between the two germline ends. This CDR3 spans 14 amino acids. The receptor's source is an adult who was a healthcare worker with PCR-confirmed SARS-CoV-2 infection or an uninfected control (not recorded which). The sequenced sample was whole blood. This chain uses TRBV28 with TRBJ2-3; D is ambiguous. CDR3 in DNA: TGTGCCAGCAGTGCGGTATACGGCACAGATACGCAGTATTTT. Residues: CASSAVYGTDTQYF.